The 26 T cell receptor beta chains given below trace back to one sample, sequenced in a study of vaccination and CD4 T cells after COVID-19. Their specific antigens are unknown. Sequencing of DNA taken from cultured CD4+ T cells relied on the Oncomine TCR Beta short-read assay. TCRdb independently ran MiXCR on the PCR reads; one entry per CDR3 protein. The sample has roughly 22,000 distinct CDR3 sequences, approximately 32% seen once. Treatment indicated: 10-day PBMC culture with coronavirus spike peptide pools or control peptides (ViraFEST assay). The sample taken for sequencing was cultured CD4+ T cells from blood. The receptors originated from a human donor with COVID-19.

This clonotype was counted only a few times. The chain joins TRBV6-1 to TRBJ1-6; perhaps TRBD1 as D (6 bases). The germline CDR1 and CDR2 sequences are MNHNS and SASEGT. V lost 5 bases and J lost 4, with 15 bases in between. This CDR3 has 16 amino acids. The CDR3, as DNA: TGTGCCAGCAGTCCGACAGGCAACGAATATAATTCACCCCTCCACTTT. It encodes CASSPTGNEYNSPLHF.

This clonotype was observed a few times. V usage is TRBV7-2 and J usage is TRBJ2-7, with a possible D match to TRBD2 (7 bases). The CDR3 runs to 16 residues. V shed 0 bases and J shed 4 bases, with 16 bases lying between them. Germline V gene data show CDR1 as SGHTA and CDR2 as FQGNSA. The CDR3 reads CASSLAGGGTTYEQYF. In DNA, the CDR3 is TGTGCCAGCAGCTTAGCAGGGGGGGGCACAACATACGAGCAGTACTTC.

Here the CDR3 reads CASSLKPDTQYF. The CDR3 DNA is TGTGCCAGCAGCTTAAAACCAGATACGCAGTATTTT. The V call is TRBV7-2, the J call TRBJ2-3; D uncertain. CDR1 SGHTA and CDR2 FQGNSA come from the germline V gene. The V end lost 2 bases, the J end lost 4 bases, and 4 bases lay between the germline ends. This CDR3 comprises 12 residues.

The V call is TRBV24-1, the J call TRBJ2-3; the D call may be TRBD1 or TRBD2 (6 bases each). The germline V gene encodes CDR1 KGHDR and CDR2 SFDVKD. This CDR3 has 14 amino acids. Deletions cut 5 bases from V and 5 bases from J, with 13 bases between. CDR3 nucleotide sequence: TGTGCCACCAGTGGCTGGGGGGCGGGAGATACGCAGTATTTT. This translates into CATSGWGAGDTQYF.

This clonotype was seen only a few times. The chain joins TRBV6-1 to TRBJ1-2; no clear D. Per germline, CDR1 MNHNS and CDR2 SASEGT. The CDR3 is 16 residues long. Trimming stripped 6 bases from V and 2 bases from J, with 19 bases between. As DNA, the CDR3 is TGTGCCAGCAGCTTTTCCCCAGACCATCTAAACTATGGCTACACCTTC. As protein: CASSFSPDHLNYGYTF.

V is TRBV6-1 and J is TRBJ1-4, with 10 bases identical to TRBD1. The CDR3 runs to 16 residues. Unmatched junction bases numbered 12, after V lost 9 bases and J lost 5 bases. In germline, CDR1 is MNHNS, CDR2 SASEGT. The chain's CDR3 is CASKSAGTGENEKLFF. The CDR3 DNA is TGTGCCAGTAAATCCGCGGGGACAGGGGAAAATGAAAAACTGTTTTTT.

The V gene is TRBV6-2 or TRBV6-3, the J gene TRBJ1-5, with 8 positions matching TRBD1. Looked up from germline, CDR1 is MNHEY and CDR2 is SVGEGT. The CDR3 covers 13 residues. Trimming took 6 bases from V and 7 from J; bases not matched to a gene: 5. For the CDR3, the DNA is TGTGCCAGCAGAACAGGGGGTAGCCAGCCCCAGCATTTT. The encoded protein is CASRTGGSQPQHF.

This rearrangement joins TRBV20-1 to TRBJ2-3; 7 nucleotides match TRBD1. V gave up 3 bases and J gave up 0 bases; unmatched junction bases: 6. Germline CDR1 and CDR2: DFQATT and SNEGSKA (reference sequence). The CDR3 consists of 15 residues. The CDR3 loop reads CSARRGQLSTDTQYF. The CDR3 bases are TGCAGTGCTAGGAGGGGACAGCTTAGCACAGATACGCAGTATTTT.

The V gene is TRBV6-1, the J gene TRBJ2-2, with D possibly TRBD2 on 5 matching bases. The CDR3 has 14 residues. Germline loops: CDR1 MNHNS, CDR2 SASEGT. V was shortened by 2 bases and J by 5 bases, with 9 bases between the two germline ends. CDR3 coding DNA: TGTGCCAGCAGTGAAACTCGGGGTACCGGGGAGCTGTTTTTT. It codes for CASSETRGTGELFF.

The V call is TRBV6-7, the J call TRBJ2-1, with D possibly TRBD2 on 5 matching bases. TRBV6-7 is noted as an ORF with a role that remains uncertain. The CDR3 contains 15 residues. Trimming stripped 0 bases from V and 10 bases from J, with 16 bases between. The CDR3, as DNA: TGTGCCAGCAGTTACTCGCGGGCGGAGTCTAACGAGCAGTTCTTC. It specifies CASSYSRAESNEQFF.

The genes are TRBV28 and TRBJ2-7; 9 bases are a match to TRBD1. The trim removed 7 bases at V and 1 base at J, leaving 8 bases unmatched. Germline CDR1 MDHEN, CDR2 SYDVKM. The CDR3 sequence is 15 residues long. The DNA for the CDR3 is TGTGCCAGCATTTCGCCGGGACAGGGTTCCTACGAGCAGTACTTC. Amino acids: CASISPGQGSYEQYF.

The chain couples TRBV15 to TRBJ1-2; D uncertain. The CDR3 is 16 amino acids. Germline CDR1 and CDR2: LNHNV and YYDKDF (reference sequence). The V end was cut by 0 bases, the J end by 0 bases, with 11 bases between. CDR3 coding DNA: TGTGCCACCAGCAGAGAACCGAGCAAAGCTAACTATGGCTACACCTTC. It encodes CATSREPSKANYGYTF.

V usage is TRBV6-2 or TRBV6-3 and J usage is TRBJ2-7; D possibly uses TRBD1 or TRBD2 (6 bases each). Germline V gene sequence: CDR1 MNHEY, CDR2 SVGEGT. This CDR3 contains 13 residues. Trimming shortened V by 2 bases and J by 2 bases, and 7 bases separated the two germline ends. The CDR3 nucleotides read TGTGCCAGCAGTTACGGGGGGCCCTACGAGCAGTACTTC. Amino acid sequence: CASSYGGPYEQYF.

This clonotype has a handful of counts. The chain couples TRBV6-5 to TRBJ2-2; possibly TRBD1 for D (6 bases). CDR1 and CDR2 from the germline V gene are MNHEY and SVGAGI. This CDR3 comprises 14 residues. V was shortened by 2 bases and J by 2 bases, with 6 bases between the two germline ends. CDR3 amino acids: CASSYGGNTGELFF. Here the CDR3 DNA reads TGTGCCAGCAGTTACGGGGGCAACACCGGGGAGCTGTTTTTT.

This clonotype has just a few counts. The chain recombines TRBV24-1 with TRBJ2-5, with TRBD2 as a possible D gene (5 bases). CDR1 and CDR2 (germline): KGHDR, SFDVKD. Trimming left V 7 bases short and J 5 bases short, with 13 bases between. This CDR3 is 13 amino acids long. The chain's CDR3 is CATSEEGWETQYF. CDR3 coding DNA: TGTGCCACCAGCGAAGAGGGCTGGGAGACCCAGTACTTC.

V and J are TRBV12-3 or TRBV12-4 and TRBJ2-7; D remains ambiguous. This CDR3 has 11 residues. The V and J ends lost 5 bases and 2 bases respectively, with 4 bases between them. DNA of the CDR3: TGTGCCAGCAGTCCCGCCTACGAGCAGTACTTC. Its protein product is CASSPAYEQYF.

This clonotype was seen a few times. The rearrangement joins TRBV7-9 to TRBJ1-3; D is ambiguous. The CDR3 has 14 amino acids. CDR1 and CDR2 (germline): SEHNR, FQNEAQ (reference sequence). Deletions cut 1 base from V and 3 bases from J, with 7 bases between. CDR3 DNA sequence: TGTGCCAGCAGCTTAGACATTAATGGAAACACCATATATTTT. This encodes CASSLDINGNTIYF. Combining the CDR3 with reference TRBV7-9 and TRBJ1-3 gives the whole variable domain DTGVSQNPRHKITKRGQNVTFRCDPISEHNRLYWYRQTLGQGPEFLTYFQNEAQLEKSRLLSDRFSAERPKGSFSTLEIQRTEQGDSAMYLCASSLDINGNTIYFGEGSWLTVV.

The chain links TRBV2 to TRBJ2-5; TRBD1 might be the D (5 bases). Germline CDR1 SNHLY, CDR2 FYNNEI. The CDR3 extends over 13 amino acids. Trimming took 6 bases from V and 2 from J, leaving 10 bases between them. The CDR3 DNA is TGTGCCAGCAGGCTCGACAGACAAGAGACCCAGTACTTC. It codes for CASRLDRQETQYF. The entire variable domain, with the rest obtained from reference TRBV2 and TRBJ2-5, is as follows: EPEVTQTPSHQVTQMGQEVILRCVPISNHLYFYWYRQILGQKVEFLVSFYNNEISEKSEIFDDQFSVERPDGSNFTLKIRSTKLEDSAMYFCASRLDRQETQYFGPGTRLLVL.

The sample holds a few counts of this clonotype. The rearrangement links TRBV2 to TRBJ2-5; D unclear. V lost 6 bases, J lost 7 bases, and 15 bases lay in between. The CDR3 has 13 residues. The germline CDR1 and CDR2 sequences are SNHLY and FYNNEI. DNA of the CDR3: TGTGCCAGCAGAACCGACTCCCTTTTGACCCAGTACTTC. Protein: CASRTDSLLTQYF. Looking up the rest from reference TRBV2 and TRBJ2-5 gives the full variable domain: EPEVTQTPSHQVTQMGQEVILRCVPISNHLYFYWYRQILGQKVEFLVSFYNNEISEKSEIFDDQFSVERPDGSNFTLKIRSTKLEDSAMYFCASRTDSLLTQYFGPGTRLLVL.

The chain links TRBV11-3 to TRBJ2-7, with D hard to call. V lost 7 bases and J lost 4, with 14 bases in between. Per germline, CDR1 SGHNT and CDR2 YENEEA. The CDR3 has 13 amino acids. CDR3 amino acids: CASTKSAFYEQYF. CDR3 nucleotide sequence: TGTGCCAGCACCAAATCAGCTTTTTACGAGCAGTACTTC.

This chain links TRBV20-1 with TRBJ1-5; D perhaps matches TRBD1 (6 bases). V was cut by 5 bases and J by 6 bases, with 20 bases left in between. In germline, CDR1 is DFQATT, CDR2 SNEGSKA (reference sequence). The CDR3 is 15 residues long. The CDR3 protein is CSAGSYGSRGQPQHF. CDR3 sequence (DNA): TGCAGTGCTGGAAGTTACGGGAGCAGGGGTCAGCCCCAGCATTTT.

As concerns this clonotype: Likely a read error: the CDR3 ends without its conserved phenylalanine or tryptophan. This chain links TRBV11-1 with TRBJ1-2, with D perhaps matching TRBD1 (5 bases). V was clipped by 1 base and J by 8 bases, with 17 bases between them. Germline V gives CDR1 SGHAT, CDR2 FQDESV (reference sequence). This CDR3 is built from 15 residues. The CDR3 nucleotides read TGTGCCAGCAGCTTAGAGGTCGGGCAGGGAGCCGGCTACACCCTC. As protein: CASSLEVGQGAGYTL.

The chain is built from TRBV5-1 and TRBJ1-2, with D maybe TRBD1 (5 bases). The germline V and J ends were trimmed by 4 bases and 6 bases, with 10 bases remaining between them. Germline CDR1 is SGHRS and CDR2 is YFSETQ. The CDR3 is 12 residues long. The CDR3 sequence is CASSGGGHGYTF. The CDR3 nucleotides read TGCGCCAGCAGCGGGGGAGGTCATGGCTACACCTTC.

The J gene is TRBJ1-1, the V gene TRBV11-1; TRBD1 matches at 7 bases. Trimming removed 5 bases from V and 1 base from J; junction bases left unmatched: 7. The CDR3 is 15 residues long. Looked up from germline, CDR1 is SGHAT and CDR2 is FQDESV (reference sequence). The CDR3 nucleotides are TGTGCCAGCAGCAGACGACAGGGTGGGAACACTGAAGCTTTCTTT. The encoded protein is CASSRRQGGNTEAFF.

A few counts support this clonotype. This chain joins TRBV6-2 or TRBV6-3 and TRBJ2-5; the D is unclear. Trimming pared 4 bases from V and 4 bases from J, leaving 13 bases between. The germline CDR1 and CDR2 sequences are MNHEY and SVGEGT. This CDR3 has 14 amino acids. The CDR3 region is CASSSHQGVETQYF. The CDR3 DNA is TGTGCCAGCAGTTCCCATCAAGGCGTAGAGACCCAGTACTTC.

Concerning this clonotype: At one end, the junction sequence differs from germline, possibly due to a read error. The V gene is TRBV2, the J gene TRBJ2-1; D is ambiguous. The germline V gene encodes CDR1 SNHLY and CDR2 FYNNEI. The CDR3 has 15 residues. CDR3 DNA sequence: TGTGCCAGCAGCAAAACGACCCGAAATACGAATGGGCAGTTCTTC. This codes for CASSKTTRNTNGQFF.